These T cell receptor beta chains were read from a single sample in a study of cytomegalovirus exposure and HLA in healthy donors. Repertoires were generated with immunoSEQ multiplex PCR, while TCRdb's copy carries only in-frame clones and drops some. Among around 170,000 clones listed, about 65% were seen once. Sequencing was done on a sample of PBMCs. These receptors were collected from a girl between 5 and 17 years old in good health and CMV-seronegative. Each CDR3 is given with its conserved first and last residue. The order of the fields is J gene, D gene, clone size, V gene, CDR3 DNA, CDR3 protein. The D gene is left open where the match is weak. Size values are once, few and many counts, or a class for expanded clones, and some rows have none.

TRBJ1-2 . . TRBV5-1 TGCGCCAGCAGCTTGAGTTTGGGGCATGGCTACACCTTC CASSLSLGHGYTF
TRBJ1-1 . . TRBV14 TGTGCCACCCAGCGTAAGGTGAACACTGAAGCTTTCTTT CATQRKVNTEAFF
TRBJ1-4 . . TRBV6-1 TGTGCCAGCCTAGCTAGGGGGATTAATGAAAAACTGTTTTTT CASLARGINEKLFF
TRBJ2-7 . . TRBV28 TGTGCCAGCAGTTTAGTAGGGGGTTTCTCCTACGAGCAGTACTTC CASSLVGGFSYEQYF
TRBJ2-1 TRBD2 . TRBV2 TGTGCCAGCAGTTTGAGCGGGGGGGCCTACAATGAGCAGTTCTTC CASSLSGGAYNEQFF
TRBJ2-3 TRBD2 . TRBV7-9 TGTGCCAGCAGCTCTCCTAAGACTAGCGGGGGGGTGGATACGCAGTATTTT CASSSPKTSGGVDTQYF
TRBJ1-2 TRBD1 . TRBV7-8 TGTGCCAGCAGCCGCGAGGGACAGGGTGATGGCTACACCTTC CASSREGQGDGYTF
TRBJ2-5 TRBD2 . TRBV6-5 TGTGCCAGCAGTTACTCGATAGCGGGGGGCGGAGAGACCCAGTACTTC CASSYSIAGGGETQYF
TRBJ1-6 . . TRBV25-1 TGTGCCAGCAGTGAATATAACCCAGGGAAGTCACCCCTCCACTTT CASSEYNPGKSPLHF
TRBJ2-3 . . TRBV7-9 TGTGCCAGCAGCTTAGGTCCAACAGATACGCAGTATTTT CASSLGPTDTQYF
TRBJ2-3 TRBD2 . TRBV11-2 TGTGCCAGCAGCCAGAGCGGGGGGGCCACAGATACGCAGTATTTT CASSQSGGATDTQYF
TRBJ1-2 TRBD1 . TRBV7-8 TGTGCCAGCAGCAACACTGGACAGGGTCGCTACACCTTC CASSNTGQGRYTF
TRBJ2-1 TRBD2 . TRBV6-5 TGTGCCAGCACCCCCCGGGGGGGTAACAATGAGCAGTTCTTC CASTPRGGNNEQFF
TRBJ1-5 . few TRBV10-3 TGTGCCACCACCCCGGGGGAGGGGGAGGGCCAGCCCCAGCATTTT CATTPGEGEGQPQHF
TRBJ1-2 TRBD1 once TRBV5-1 TGCGCCAGCAGCTTGAGTACAGGGGGAAGTGGCTACACCTTC CASSLSTGGSGYTF
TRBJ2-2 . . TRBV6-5 TGTGCCAGCAGCGTAGATCAGGTTGGCGGGGAGCTGTTTTTT CASSVDQVGGELFF
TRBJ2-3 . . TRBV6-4 TGTGCCAGCAGTAACCGGACAGACTCCACAGATACGCAGTATTTT CASSNRTDSTDTQYF
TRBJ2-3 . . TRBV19 TGTGCCAGTAGTATAGTAGGGGTCACGCAGTATTTT CASSIVGVTQYF
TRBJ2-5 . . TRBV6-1 TGTGCCAGCAGTGAGAGAAAAGAGACCCAGTACTTC CASSERKETQYF
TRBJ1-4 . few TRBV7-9 TGTGCCAGCAGCTTTGATTCGGGGATAAAACTGTTTTTT CASSFDSGIKLFF
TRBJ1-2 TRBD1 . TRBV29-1 TGCAGCGTCAACCCCCGGGACAGGGGCTATGGCTACACCTTC CSVNPRDRGYGYTF
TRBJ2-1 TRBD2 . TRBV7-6 TGTGCCAGCAGCTTAGGGGGCGGGGGGGCAGGTGAGCAGTTCTTC CASSLGGGGAGEQFF
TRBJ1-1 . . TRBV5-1 TGCGCCAGCAGCACACAGGGCGGAACTGAAGCTTTCTTT CASSTQGGTEAFF
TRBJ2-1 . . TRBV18 TGTGCCAGCTCACCAACATCCTACAATGAGCAGTTCTTC CASSPTSYNEQFF
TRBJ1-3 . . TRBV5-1 TGCGCCAGCGGGCAAGGAATAAGCTCTGGAAACACCATATATTTT CASGQGISSGNTIYF
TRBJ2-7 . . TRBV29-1 TGCAGCGTTGAAGGCAGATCCTACGAGCAGTACTTC CSVEGRSYEQYF
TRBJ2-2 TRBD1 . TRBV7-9 TGTGCCAGCAGCTCACAGGGGGCCGGGGAGCTGTTTTTT CASSSQGAGELFF